This T cell receptor beta chain was profiled in a study of breast tumors, draining lymph nodes, adjacent tissues. Study results and caveats: Tumor T cell lymph node origin was a supported hypothesis, not proven. Tumors had less TCR diversity than lymph nodes, more than nontumor tissue. Tumor and nontumor repertoires were significantly more similar in luminal-like than in basal-like breast cancer.

This clonotype came up a few times. As yet, its antigen is unknown. Trimming took 1 base from V and 9 from J, leaving 16 bases between them. CDR3 length: 15 amino acids. CDR1 and CDR2 from the germline V gene are DFQATT and SNEGSKA (reference sequence). Via MiXCR, TCRdb re-called the multiplex PCR reads, giving one row per CDR3 protein. The profile shows over 15,000 distinct CDR3 sequences, about 60% of them singletons. The sequence derives from a female donor with breast cancer. Some clones in this sample may be carry-over from other donors' samples. This chain joins TRBV20-1 and TRBJ1-6, with no clear D. Material for sequencing was tumor-adjacent breast tissue. The DNA for the CDR3 is TGCAGTGCTAGAGCTAGTTTGGCTCGGGTTTCACCCCTCCACTTT. The encoded protein is CSARASLARVSPLHF.